This TCR beta chain was profiled in a study of OX40 agonist ivuxolimab in advanced cancers. The CDR3 totals 14 residues. Germline V lookup: CDR1 SGHTA, CDR2 FQGTGA. V lost 1 base and J 2 bases, leaving 5 bases between the germline ends. Using immunoSEQ multiplex PCR, the repertoire was profiled, and TCRdb retains in-frame clones only, with some absent. The data hold about 90,000 clones, with more than 80% observed a single time. V and J are TRBV7-3 and TRBJ2-2; D is uncertain. The source of this sequence is an adult with an advanced solid tumor such as melanoma, head and neck, liver or kidney cancer. This material consisted of CD4+ or CD8+ T cells sorted from blood, taken in a trial of the OX40 agonist ivuxolimab. This CDR3 reads CASSLNGNTGELFF. The DNA for the CDR3 is TGTGCCAGCAGCTTAAATGGTAACACCGGGGAGCTGTTTTTT. The full variable domain, completed using reference TRBV7-3 and TRBJ2-2, is GAGVSQTPSNKVTEKGKYVELRCDPISGHTALYWYRQSLGQGPEFLIYFQGTGAADDSGLPNDRFFAVRPEGSVSTLKIQRTERGDSAVYLCASSLNGNTGELFFGEGSRLTVL.